The rows below give T cell receptor beta chains drawn from one sample of a study of neurological immune-mediated disorders. Using its own MiXCR run on the 5' RACE reads, TCRdb lists one record per CDR3 protein. The sample holds under 65,000 distinct CDR3 sequences, around 24% seen once. Sequencing was done on a sample of PBMCs. The receptors here all came from a man in his sixties with HTLV-1-associated myelopathy (HAM/TSP). Each CDR3 is given with its conserved first and last residue. Each record gives: clone size, V gene, J gene, CDR3 protein. The size entry is marked missing in some rows and otherwise reads once, few, many or a size class.

size: many
V: TRBV5-1
J: TRBJ2-7
CDR3: CASSFSGVSYEQYF

size: many
V: TRBV5-1
J: TRBJ2-5
CDR3: CASSQGSGLGEETQYF

size: many
V: TRBV20-1
J: TRBJ2-3
CDR3: CSAGTYEVTDTQYF

size: many
V: TRBV18
J: TRBJ2-1
CDR3: CASSPLLTSNEQFF

size: many
V: TRBV7-8
J: TRBJ2-5
CDR3: CASSLGGTGGFETQYF

size: NA
V: TRBV11-2
J: TRBJ2-3
CDR3: CASSLNRGTDTQYF

size: NA
V: TRBV5-1
J: TRBJ2-5
CDR3: CASSLGQLAGDQETQYF

size: many
V: TRBV5-1
J: TRBJ2-1
CDR3: CASSASSGLARYNEQFF

size: NA
V: TRBV18
J: TRBJ2-3
CDR3: CASSPLDSTDTQYF

size: many
V: TRBV20-1
J: TRBJ2-2
CDR3: CSAPPDRLRDTGELFF

size: many
V: TRBV10-2
J: TRBJ2-3
CDR3: CASSESASGTGTDTQYF

size: many
V: TRBV28
J: TRBJ2-7
CDR3: CASSPRGSGSSYEQYF

size: NA
V: TRBV6-5
J: TRBJ2-7
CDR3: CATSRRAGLDSPYEQYF

size: many
V: TRBV5-1
J: TRBJ2-7
CDR3: CASSNLGIEQYF

size: NA
V: TRBV5-1
J: TRBJ2-2
CDR3: CASSLAGSSTGELFF

size: many
V: TRBV5-1
J: TRBJ1-1
CDR3: CASSLGIGTGGSHTEAFF

size: few
V: TRBV10-2
J: TRBJ2-1
CDR3: CASSVDLEQFF

size: many
V: TRBV29-1
J: TRBJ1-5
CDR3: CSVGGQGGQPQHF

size: NA
V: TRBV9
J: TRBJ2-7
CDR3: CASSLRASPSGEQYF

size: many
V: TRBV7-9
J: TRBJ2-3
CDR3: CASRLGTGSTDTQYF

size: many
V: TRBV12-3/TRBV12-4
J: TRBJ2-5
CDR3: CASSPSGTSIEETQYF

size: once
V: TRBV6-1
J: TRBJ2-1
CDR3: CASSSGTSGKGQFF

size: NA
V: TRBV20-1
J: TRBJ2-5
CDR3: CSAGGASGWETQYF

size: NA
V: TRBV3-1
J: TRBJ2-7
CDR3: CASSQGTGAYEQYF

size: NA
V: TRBV7-3
J: TRBJ1-2
CDR3: CASSLAGDYGYTF

size: many
V: TRBV6-7
J: TRBJ2-2
CDR3: CASSYTHGPGELFF

size: NA
V: TRBV24-1
J: TRBJ2-1
CDR3: CATSDSWNEQFF

size: many
V: TRBV7-9
J: TRBJ2-5
CDR3: CASSAGLIETQYF

size: many
V: TRBV5-6
J: TRBJ1-6
CDR3: CASSLRTGMVPLHF

size: many
V: TRBV2
J: TRBJ2-1
CDR3: CASSDHTKQFF

size: many
V: TRBV14
J: TRBJ1-1
CDR3: CASSQKSWVNTEAFF